This TCR beta chain was identified in a study of CD8 T cells in ankylosing spondylitis. This clonotype occurred many times. No antigen is known for it. TCRdb re-called the 5' RACE reads with MiXCR, one entry per CDR3 protein. This table has 190,000 or so distinct CDR3 sequences, roughly 13% appearing once. Overall study findings and caveats: According to the report, clones linked to the disease were significantly enriched in matched synovial fluid samples taken from ankylosing spondylitis patients. Some motif variants were previously reported in reactive arthritis synovial fluid and blood.

V shed 4 bases and J shed 4 bases, with 13 bases lying between them. CDR1 is LNHNV and CDR2 is YYDKDF in the germline V gene (reference sequence). The CDR3 spans 15 residues. Sequenced: blood, either unsorted or a sorted T cell fraction (not recorded which). The sequence derives from a male donor with ankylosing spondylitis or in good health (not recorded which). This rearrangement joins TRBV15 to TRBJ1-4; D uncertain. The CDR3 reads CATSKGRGDNEKLFF. The CDR3 region has the DNA TGTGCCACCAGCAAAGGAAGAGGTGATAATGAAAAACTGTTTTTT.